The 8 T cell receptor beta chains listed next were all sequenced from one sample in a study of cytomegalovirus exposure and HLA in healthy donors. The PCR ran on 60 Vbeta and 13 Jbeta primers. This table comes from immunoSEQ multiplex PCR, and its TCRdb copy is limited to in-frame clones, with some not included. The sample has 100,000 to 150,000 clones, roughly 80% seen once. What was sequenced was PBMCs. The receptors were sampled from a man aged 18 to 30 in good health and CMV-seronegative.

This chain uses TRBV6-5 with TRBJ2-1; 9 bases align to TRBD2. Looked up from germline, CDR1 is MNHEY and CDR2 is SVGAGI. CDR3 size: 14 residues. Trimming cost V 5 bases and J 9 bases; bases outside gene matches: 8. CDR3 nucleotides: TGTGCCAGCAGTCCCGGACTAGCGTTCGCTGAGCAGTTCTTC. Amino acids: CASSPGLAFAEQFF.

The V and J genes are TRBV7-8 and TRBJ2-3, with TRBD2 identical over 12 bases. CDR3 length: 18 residues. J gave up 1 base and V 5 bases, and 10 bases lay outside the gene matches. Germline assignment: CDR1 SGHVS and CDR2 FQNEAQ. The CDR3 region has the DNA TGTGCCAGCAGCCTCCGGACTAGCGGGGACCCACGCACAGATACGCAGTATTTT. It translates to CASSLRTSGDPRTDTQYF. Filled out from reference TRBV7-8 and TRBJ2-3, the complete variable domain reads GAGVSQSPRYKVAKRGQDVALRCDPISGHVSLFWYQQALGQGPEFLTYFQNEAQLDKSGLPSDRFFAERPEGSVSTLKIQRTQQEDSAVYLCASSLRTSGDPRTDTQYFGPGTRLTVL.

The chain links TRBV5-6 to TRBJ1-4; TRBD1 agrees at 8 bases. With V trimmed by 4 bases and J by 7 bases, 6 bases remained unmatched. The CDR3 extends over 14 amino acids. Germline V gene sequence: CDR1 SGHDT, CDR2 YYEEEE. This CDR3 is CASSQDREGEKLFF. CDR3 nucleotide sequence: TGTGCCAGCAGCCAGGACAGGGAGGGTGAAAAACTGTTTTTT.

The V call is TRBV5-1, the J call TRBJ2-1, with TRBD1 matching 8 bases. Germline assignment: CDR1 SGHRS and CDR2 YFSETQ. Trimming took 4 bases from V and 4 from J; bases not matched to a gene: 4. CDR3 size: 14 residues. The CDR3 sequence: CASSAGQEYNEQFF. The CDR3 nucleotides read TGCGCCAGCAGCGCGGGACAGGAATACAATGAGCAGTTCTTC.

The CDR3 DNA reads TGCGCCAGCAGCCAAGATCGTTCTTTCGCAGATACGCAGTATTTT. Amino acid sequence: CASSQDRSFADTQYF. The rearrangement uses TRBV4-1 and TRBJ2-3; D remains ambiguous. Germline V gene sequence: CDR1 MGHRA, CDR2 YSYEKL. Trimming shortened V by 0 bases and J by 4 bases, and 11 bases separated the two germline ends. This CDR3 has 15 amino acids.

This rearrangement joins TRBV4-1 to TRBJ2-7; 8 bases match TRBD2. CDR1 MGHRA and CDR2 YSYEKL come from the germline V gene. The junction had 2 bases not matched to a gene; V was cut back by 0 bases and J by 1 base. The CDR3 consists of 15 residues. CDR3 sequence (DNA): TGCGCCAGCAGCCAAGACCGGGGGGGGTCCTACGAGCAGTACTTC. This sequence encodes CASSQDRGGSYEQYF.

This chain links TRBV11-2 with TRBJ2-3, with no clear D. This CDR3 spans 13 amino acids. V shed 3 bases and J shed 4 bases, with 8 bases lying between them. The V gene's germline CDR1 is SGHAT and CDR2 FQNNGV. DNA of the CDR3: TGTGCCAGCAGCTTCCGTTGGCCAGATACGCAGTATTTT. Its protein is CASSFRWPDTQYF. Complete variable domain (other parts from reference TRBV11-2 and TRBJ2-3): EAGVAQSPRYKIIEKRQSVAFWCNPISGHATLYWYQQILGQGPKLLIQFQNNGVVDDSQLPKDRFSAERLKGVDSTLKIQPAKLEDSAVYLCASSFRWPDTQYFGPGTRLTVL.

The genes are TRBV7-6 and TRBJ2-1; weak D call: TRBD2 (5 bases). CDR3 length: 14 amino acids. Germline CDR1 is SGHVS and CDR2 is FNYEAQ. The V end lost 6 bases, the J end lost 8 bases, and 17 bases lay between the germline ends. The CDR3 sequence is CASSHEQAGDEQFF. The CDR3 coding sequence is TGTGCCAGCAGTCACGAGCAGGCCGGGGATGAGCAGTTCTTC.